This T cell receptor beta chain was identified in a study of cytomegalovirus exposure and HLA in healthy donors. As to this clone: Its specificity is unknown.

13 Jbeta primers and 60 Vbeta primers were used for the PCR. Data came from immunoSEQ multiplex PCR; TCRdb stores just in-frame clones and leaves some out. The table lists 120,000 or so clones, 74% of them singletons. Study-wide results and limits: Rarity held for most TCR sequences, but there were some public TCRs that occurred in many donors. Prediction of most subjects' HLA-A and HLA-B alleles by TCR beta sequences was reportedly accurate. Segments of the TCR beta V type were, in most cases, productive about 87% or about 30% of the time in an earlier analysis.

The clonotype was recovered from a man aged 40-55 years in good health and CMV-seropositive. The specimen sequenced was PBMCs.

CDR3 DNA sequence: TGTGCCACTTGGGGAGGGACCACAGATACGCAGTATTTT. This sequence encodes CATWGGTTDTQYF. V usage is TRBV27 and J usage is TRBJ2-3; 7 bases line up with TRBD2. The V gene end was trimmed by 10 bases and the J gene end by 2 bases; junction bases not matched to a gene: 6. The CDR3 extends over 13 amino acids. Germline CDR1 and CDR2: MNHEY and SMNVEV (reference sequence).